These T cell receptor beta chains were read from a single sample in a study of T cell repertoires in cytomegalovirus infection. TCRdb re-called the reads through MiXCR, storing one row per CDR3 protein. This table holds about 76,000 distinct CDR3 sequences, about 4% found once. Material for sequencing was PBMCs. Every receptor here comes from a human donor in good health (CMV status not recorded). Some clones in this sample may be carry-over from other donors' samples. The CDR3 runs from the conserved cysteine through the conserved F or W. D genes are given only for firm matches. Size values are once, few and many counts, or a class for expanded clones, and some rows have none.

d_gene | j_gene | v_gene | abundance | CDR3aa | CDR3nt
TRBD1 | TRBJ2-1 | TRBV4-3 | many | CASSQVGQADYNEQFF | TGCGCCAGCAGCCAGGTCGGACAGGCGGACTACAATGAGCAGTTCTTC
TRBD2 | TRBJ2-3 | TRBV7-2 | many | CASSFGGSTDTQYF | TGTGCCAGCAGCTTCGGGGGGTCCACAGATACGCAGTATTTT
NA | TRBJ2-1 | TRBV15 | few | CATSRVRLAQVGEQFF | TGTGCCACCAGCAGAGTGAGGCTAGCGCAAGTCGGTGAGCAGTTCTTC
NA | TRBJ1-1 | TRBV19 | many | CASSIGILGEGSNTEAFF | TGTGCCAGTAGTATAGGTATCCTGGGCGAAGGGTCGAACACTGAAGCTTTCTTT
NA | TRBJ2-4 | TRBV28 | many | CASSFFSVQGGTKNIQYF | TGTGCCAGCAGTTTCTTTAGCGTACAGGGGGGGACCAAAAACATTCAGTACTTC
NA | TRBJ2-1 | TRBV7-2 | many | CASSLRHEQFF | TGTGCCAGCAGCTTAAGGCATGAGCAGTTCTTC
NA | TRBJ1-5 | TRBV12-3/TRBV12-4 | many | CASSLSPEPQHF | TGTGCCAGCAGTTTATCCCCTGAGCCCCAGCATTTT
NA | TRBJ1-6 | TRBV6-2/TRBV6-3 | many | CASSSRAGPNPLHF | TGTGCCAGCAGTTCGAGGGCCGGCCCCAACCCCCTCCACTTT
NA | TRBJ1-1 | TRBV7-9 | many | CASSLPAQGLAFF | TGTGCCAGCAGCTTACCCGCCCAGGGATTGGCTTTCTTT
NA | TRBJ1-2 | TRBV6-2/TRBV6-3 | many | CASSYVSGNYGYTF | TGTGCCAGCAGTTACGTTTCAGGCAACTATGGCTACACCTTC
TRBD2 | TRBJ2-3 | TRBV7-2 | many | CASSQTVKSGATDTQYF | TGTGCCAGCAGCCAAACCGTGAAAAGCGGGGCCACAGATACGCAGTATTTT
NA | TRBJ1-1 | TRBV7-3 | many | CASSSVWNTEAFF | TGTGCCAGCAGCTCGGTATGGAACACTGAAGCTTTCTTT
TRBD1 | TRBJ1-1 | TRBV4-2 | many | CASSQGRQGGQTEAFF | TGTGCCAGCAGCCAAGGCCGACAGGGGGGCCAAACTGAAGCTTTCTTT
NA | TRBJ1-5 | TRBV7-2 | many | CASSPTYYSNQPQHF | TGTGCCAGCAGCCCGACGTATTATAGCAATCAGCCCCAGCATTTT
NA | TRBJ1-2 | TRBV28 | many | CASSLNEYGYTF | TGTGCCAGCAGTTTAAACGAATATGGCTACACCTTC
TRBD2 | TRBJ2-3 | TRBV20-1 | many | CSARGVSGGSTDTQYF | TGCAGTGCTAGAGGTGTTAGCGGGGGGAGCACAGATACGCAGTATTTT
TRBD1 | TRBJ1-1 | TRBV20-1 | many | CSASRQGNTEAFF | TGCAGTGCCTCCCGACAGGGGAACACTGAAGCTTTCTTT
TRBD1 | TRBJ2-1 | TRBV7-2 | many | CASRYRGRAEQFF | TGTGCCAGCCGTTACAGGGGGCGAGCTGAGCAGTTCTTC
TRBD1 | TRBJ1-2 | TRBV7-9 | many | CASSKGQTDTF | TGTGCCAGCAGCAAGGGACAGACAGACACCTTC
NA | TRBJ1-6 | TRBV4-3 | NA | CASSQDNGSPLHF | TGCGCCAGCAGCCAAGATAACGGTTCACCCCTCCACTTT
NA | TRBJ1-4 | TRBV20-1 | many | CSARDGLGEKLFF | TGCAGTGCTAGAGACGGGCTGGGCGAAAAACTGTTTTTT
TRBD1 | TRBJ2-1 | TRBV25-1 | many | CASSGGQGANEQFF | TGTGCCAGCAGTGGGGGACAGGGGGCCAATGAGCAGTTCTTC
NA | TRBJ1-1 | TRBV7-9 | many | CASSLEGKSGTSFF | TGTGCCAGCAGCTTAGAAGGGAAGTCCGGGACGTCTTTCTTT
NA | TRBJ2-1 | TRBV27 | many | CASSTPGGGGYNEQFF | TGTGCCAGCAGTACTCCCGGGGGCGGGGGTTACAATGAGCAGTTCTTC
NA | TRBJ2-3 | TRBV12-3/TRBV12-4 | many | CASSGGNTDTQYF | TGTGCCAGCAGTGGGGGGAACACAGATACGCAGTATTTT
NA | TRBJ1-1 | TRBV7-6 | many | CASSTPRARGTEAFF | TGTGCCAGCAGCACCCCACGAGCCCGCGGGACTGAAGCTTTCTTT
TRBD2 | TRBJ2-7 | TRBV4-3 | many | CASSQLANSGAVGIHEQYF | TGCGCCAGCAGCCAATTAGCGAATAGCGGGGCCGTCGGAATCCACGAGCAGTACTTC
TRBD1 | TRBJ1-4 | TRBV6-6 | many | CASSVLTGSNEKLFF | TGTGCCAGCAGCGTCCTGACAGGGAGTAATGAAAAACTGTTTTTT
NA | TRBJ1-1 | TRBV28 | many | CASSVLRLPEAFF | TGTGCCAGCAGTGTCCTACGTCTCCCTGAAGCTTTCTTT
NA | TRBJ2-3 | TRBV6-6 | many | CATRGGTDTQYF | TGTGCCACCAGAGGGGGCACAGATACGCAGTATTTT
NA | TRBJ2-4 | TRBV13 | many | CASLERVTGNIQYF | TGTGCCAGTCTTGAGAGGGTCACGGGGAACATTCAGTACTTC
TRBD1 | TRBJ2-1 | TRBV6-5 | many | CASSQGLDRGHNEQFF | TGTGCCAGCAGTCAAGGACTTGACAGGGGGCATAATGAGCAGTTCTTC
TRBD1 | TRBJ2-5 | TRBV12-3/TRBV12-4 | many | CASSKTGGETQYF | TGTGCCAGCAGCAAAACAGGGGGAGAGACCCAGTACTTC
NA | TRBJ2-5 | TRBV7-2 | many | CASSLGGGYQETQYF | TGTGCCAGCAGCTTAGGAGGGGGGTACCAAGAGACCCAGTACTTC
NA | TRBJ2-2 | TRBV6-2/TRBV6-3 | many | CASRRDGQNTGELFF | TGTGCCAGCAGGAGGGATGGGCAGAACACCGGGGAGCTGTTTTTT
NA | TRBJ1-3 | TRBV28 | many | CASRVPQGNTIYF | TGTGCCAGCCGAGTGCCCCAGGGAAACACCATATATTTT
TRBD1 | TRBJ1-3 | TRBV4-3 | many | CASSQAAQGAADTIYF | TGCGCCAGCAGCCAAGCGGCGCAGGGGGCGGCTGACACCATATATTTT
TRBD1 | TRBJ2-7 | TRBV23-1 | many | CASSHPTPHRLRTGVDYEQYF | TGCGCCAGCAGTCATCCAACTCCACATCGACTAAGGACAGGGGTAGACTACGAGCAGTACTTC
NA | TRBJ1-1 | TRBV20-1 | many | CSADWGGPNTEAFF | TGCAGTGCAGATTGGGGGGGGCCAAACACTGAAGCTTTCTTT
NA | TRBJ1-2 | TRBV11-2 | many | CASSHYMDGYTF | TGTGCCAGCAGCCATTATATGGATGGCTACACCTTC
NA | TRBJ1-1 | TRBV7-9 | many | CASSKTGAMNTEAFF | TGTGCCAGCAGCAAAACCGGGGCGATGAACACTGAAGCTTTCTTT
TRBD1 | TRBJ2-1 | TRBV6-2/TRBV6-3 | many | CASSPTRTGGEQFF | TGTGCCAGCAGTCCTACGCGGACAGGGGGTGAGCAGTTCTTC
NA | TRBJ1-2 | TRBV5-5 | NA | CASSPGSYGYTF | TGTGCCAGCAGCCCCGGTTCGTATGGCTACACCTTC
NA | TRBJ2-1 | TRBV7-8 | many | CASSSEQASYYNEQFF | TGTGCCAGCAGCTCGGAACAGGCGAGCTACTACAATGAGCAGTTCTTC
NA | TRBJ2-7 | TRBV28 | many | CASSWQSAGYSYEQYF | TGTGCCAGCAGCTGGCAGTCTGCGGGCTACTCCTACGAGCAGTACTTC